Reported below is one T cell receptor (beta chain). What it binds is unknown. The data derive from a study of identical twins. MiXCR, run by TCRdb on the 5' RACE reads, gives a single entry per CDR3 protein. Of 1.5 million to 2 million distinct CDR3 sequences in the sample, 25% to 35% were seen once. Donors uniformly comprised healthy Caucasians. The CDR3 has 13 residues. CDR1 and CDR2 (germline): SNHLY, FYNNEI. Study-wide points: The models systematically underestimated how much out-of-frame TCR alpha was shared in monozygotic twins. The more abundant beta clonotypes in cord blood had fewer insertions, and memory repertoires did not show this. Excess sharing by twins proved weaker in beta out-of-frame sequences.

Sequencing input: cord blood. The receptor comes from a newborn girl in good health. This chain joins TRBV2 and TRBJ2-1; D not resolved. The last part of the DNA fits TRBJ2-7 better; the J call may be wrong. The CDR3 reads CASVVNSYNEQYF. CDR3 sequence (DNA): TGTGCCAGCGTTGTAAACTCCTACAATGAGCAGTACTTC.